This entry lists 22 T cell receptor beta chains sequenced from one sample in a study of T cells in lung cancer brain metastases. The repertoire was sequenced with immunoSEQ multiplex PCR; TCRdb's copy has only in-frame clones and lacks some. The sample consists of about 2,400 clones, about 93% of them appearing once. Sequencing was carried out using tumor tissue from a brain metastasis. The source of these receptors is a man aged 65 to 79 with non-small cell lung cancer that had spread to the brain.

This clone has a handful of counts. The CDR3 DNA reads TGTGCCAGCAGCCGGAGGGACATATTGAACACTGAAGCTTTCTTT. Protein product: CASSRRDILNTEAFF. The rearrangement uses TRBV5-8 and TRBJ1-1, with D possibly matching TRBD1 (6 bases). Between the trimmed V and J ends, which lost 4 bases and 0 bases, there was a span of 13 bases. The CDR3 is made up of 15 amino acids. Germline CDR1 reads SGHTS; CDR2 reads YDEGEE.

V and J are TRBV9 and TRBJ1-1; D call uncertain. The V gene's germline CDR1 is SGDLS and CDR2 YYNGEE. This CDR3 is 14 amino acids long. V lost 4 bases, J lost 3 bases, and 13 bases lay in between. The DNA for the CDR3 is TGTGCCAGCAGCCCTTGGACCAGAGACACTGAAGCTTTCTTT. Translated: CASSPWTRDTEAFF.

The CDR3 coding sequence is TGTGCCAGCAGAAAGACAGGGCCCAATCAGCCCCAGCATTTT. Translating gives CASRKTGPNQPQHF. This chain uses TRBV6-5 with TRBJ1-5; 7 bases fit TRBD1. The CDR3 extends over 14 amino acids. V gave up 6 bases and J gave up 3 bases; unmatched junction bases: 5. The germline gives CDR1 MNHEY, CDR2 SVGAGI.

The J gene is TRBJ2-1, the V gene TRBV7-2, with 13 bases identical to TRBD2. The CDR3 has 14 amino acids. The V segment lost 5 bases and the J segment 6 bases; nucleotides outside the gene matches: 1. Germline V gene data show CDR1 as SGHTA and CDR2 as FQGNSA. The DNA of the CDR3 is TGTGCCAGCAGCGGACTAGCGGGGGCCAATGAGCAGTTCTTC. Protein: CASSGLAGANEQFF.

V usage is TRBV7-2 and J usage is TRBJ2-4; 10 nucleotides agree with TRBD1. J gave up 8 bases and V 0 bases, and 4 bases lay outside the gene matches. The length of the CDR3 is 15 residues. Germline values: CDR1 SGHTA, CDR2 FQGNSA. The CDR3 loop is CASSLARDRGHIQYF. CDR3 bases: TGTGCCAGCAGCTTAGCCCGGGACAGGGGACACATTCAGTACTTC.

The chain uses TRBV30 and TRBJ2-2; 10 positions agree with TRBD1. Germline-derived CDR1 and CDR2 are GTSNPN and SVGIG (reference sequence). V was clipped by 8 bases and J by 4 bases; unmatched bases: 4. The CDR3 length is 13 residues. This chain's CDR3 is CAGTGEFTGELFF. CDR3 coding DNA: TGTGCCGGGACAGGGGAATTCACCGGGGAGCTGTTTTTT.

The chain carries TRBV18 and TRBJ2-4, with 7 nucleotides matching TRBD1. Trimming cost V 5 bases and J 11 bases; bases outside gene matches: 6. This CDR3 has 12 amino acids. Germline assignment: CDR1 KGHSH and CDR2 LQKENI. The DNA for the CDR3 is TGTGCCAGCTCAGGGGACAGCGTCCTTCAGTACTTC. It is translated as CASSGDSVLQYF.

Regarding this clone: Other DNA sequences of this sample code for an identical CDR3. CDR3 region: CASSRHVAGNQPQHF. Here the CDR3 DNA reads TGCGCCAGCAGCCGCCATGTGGCAGGTAATCAGCCCCAGCATTTT. This rearrangement joins TRBV4-3 to TRBJ1-5; D not resolved. Trimming stripped 4 bases from V and 4 bases from J, with 14 bases between. The CDR3 length is 15 residues. The germline V gene has CDR1 LGHNA and CDR2 YSLEER.

The chain has TRBV18 and TRBJ2-5; D ambiguous. Per germline, CDR1 KGHSH and CDR2 LQKENI. V lost 0 bases to trimming and J lost 0 bases, with 5 bases between them. The CDR3 runs 14 residues. DNA for the CDR3: TGTGCCAGCTCACCACCCAAGTACCAAGAGACCCAGTACTTC. It translates to CASSPPKYQETQYF.

The rearrangement uses TRBV7-9 and TRBJ2-5; TRBD1 is a possible D gene (5 bases). This CDR3 is 14 amino acids long. V lost 2 bases and J lost 2, with 9 bases in between. Germline assignment: CDR1 SEHNR and CDR2 FQNEAQ (reference sequence). Here the CDR3 reads CASSLSGNQETQYF. In DNA, the CDR3 is TGTGCCAGCAGCTTATCAGGGAATCAAGAGACCCAGTACTTC.

This chain uses TRBV6-1 with TRBJ2-5; a possible D gene is TRBD2 (6 bases). Germline loops: CDR1 MNHNS, CDR2 SASEGT. Trimming took 7 bases from V and 5 from J, leaving 20 bases between them. The CDR3 length is 15 residues. The CDR3: CASTPPGATRETQYF. In DNA form, the CDR3 reads TGTGCCAGCACTCCGCCGGGAGCGACACGGGAGACCCAGTACTTC.

The chain has TRBV5-5 and TRBJ1-2; the D gene is possibly TRBD1 (5 bases). Germline lookup yields CDR1 SGHKS and CDR2 YYEKEE (reference sequence). V lost 3 bases, J lost 3 bases, and 12 bases lay in between. The CDR3 has 14 amino acids. CDR3 bases: TGTGCCAGCAGCTCCGGAGGGGCGGACTATGGCTACACCTTC. It encodes CASSSGGADYGYTF.

J is TRBJ1-6 and V is TRBV11-1; D remains unclear. V was cut by 4 bases and J by 7 bases, with 11 bases left in between. From germline, CDR1 is SGHAT and CDR2 FQDESV (reference sequence). CDR3 length equals 14 residues. CDR3 sequence reads: CASSYLSPNSPLHF. The CDR3 DNA sequence: TGTGCCAGCAGCTACTTAAGTCCCAATTCACCCCTCCACTTT.

This clone was counted once. The rearrangement links TRBV28 to TRBJ2-7, with D possibly being TRBD1 (6 bases). Trimming shortened V by 4 bases and J by 6 bases, and 16 bases separated the two germline ends. The CDR3 length is 14 residues. The germline V gene encodes CDR1 MDHEN and CDR2 SYDVKM. CDR3 region: CASSWETGLGEQYF. The CDR3 coding sequence is TGTGCCAGCAGTTGGGAAACAGGGCTGGGCGAGCAGTACTTC. The variable domain in full, completed from reference TRBV28 and TRBJ2-7, reads DVKVTQSSRYLVKRTGEKVFLECVQDMDHENMFWYRQDPGLGLRLIYFSYDVKMKEKGDIPEGYSVSREKKERFSLILESASTNQTSMYLCASSWETGLGEQYFGPGTRLTVT.

This chain links TRBV30 with TRBJ1-2; 9 nucleotides align to TRBD1. V shed 2 bases, J shed 4 bases, and the junction held 2 bases outside the gene matches. CDR3 length equals 13 residues. CDR1 is GTSNPN, CDR2 SVGIG, per germline (reference sequence). The CDR3 is CAWSLTGGYGYTF. The CDR3 DNA follows: TGTGCCTGGAGTTTGACAGGGGGCTATGGCTACACCTTC.

This rearrangement joins TRBV11-2 to TRBJ2-1; 8 bases agree with TRBD1. CDR1 is SGHAT and CDR2 is FQNNGV in the germline V gene. Unmatched junction bases numbered 11, after V lost 3 bases and J lost 10 bases. The CDR3 runs 15 residues. The CDR3 loop reads CASSFLGRTGHEQFF. In DNA, the CDR3 is TGTGCCAGCAGCTTCTTGGGCAGGACAGGGCACGAGCAGTTCTTC.

The chain uses TRBV11-2 and TRBJ2-1, with 11 bases aligning to TRBD2. Germline CDR1 and CDR2: SGHAT and FQNNGV. This CDR3 is 15 amino acids long. The V and J ends lost 3 bases and 7 bases, in that order; junction bases with no gene match: 5. CDR3 residues: CASSFQLAGGNEQFF. The CDR3 DNA reads as TGTGCCAGCAGCTTTCAATTAGCGGGGGGGAATGAGCAGTTCTTC. Combining the CDR3 with reference TRBV11-2 and TRBJ2-1 gives the whole variable domain EAGVAQSPRYKIIEKRQSVAFWCNPISGHATLYWYQQILGQGPKLLIQFQNNGVVDDSQLPKDRFSAERLKGVDSTLKIQPAKLEDSAVYLCASSFQLAGGNEQFFGPGTRLTVL.

The V call is TRBV6-5, the J call TRBJ2-6; weak D call: TRBD1 (5 bases). Germline CDR1 MNHEY, CDR2 SVGAGI. Deletions cut 4 bases from V and 0 bases from J, with 10 bases between. There are 16 residues in the CDR3. The chain's CDR3 is CASSLGQGSGANVLTF. CDR3 coding DNA: TGTGCCAGCAGTTTGGGGCAGGGCTCTGGGGCCAACGTCCTGACTTTC.

This clone was seen just once. The chain carries TRBV5-4 and TRBJ2-7; 14 bases match TRBD2. J gave up 2 bases and V 4 bases, and 8 bases lay outside the gene matches. The CDR3 runs 17 residues. Germline-derived CDR1 and CDR2 are SGHNT and YYREEE (reference sequence). This chain's CDR3 is CASSPGTSGSLTYEQYF. The CDR3 DNA reads TGTGCCAGCAGCCCGGGGACTAGCGGGAGTTTAACCTACGAGCAGTACTTC. The complete variable domain, with remaining parts taken from reference TRBV5-4 and TRBJ2-7, reads ETGVTQSPTHLIKTRGQQVTLRCSSQSGHNTVSWYQQALGQGPQFIFQYYREEENGRGNFPPRFSGLQFPNYSSELNVNALELDDSALYLCASSPGTSGSLTYEQYFGPGTRLTVT.

The genes are TRBV7-2 and TRBJ2-3, with D possibly being TRBD2 (6 bases). V lost 1 base and J lost 0, with 11 bases in between. Germline loops: CDR1 SGHTA, CDR2 FQGNSA. The CDR3 contains 16 residues. The CDR3 nucleotides are TGTGCCAGCAGCTTAGGTCGGGGGTCTAGCACAGATACGCAGTATTTT. Residues: CASSLGRGSSTDTQYF. The full variable domain, completed using reference TRBV7-2 and TRBJ2-3, is GAGVSQSPSNKVTEKGKDVELRCDPISGHTALYWYRQSLGQGLEFLIYFQGNSAPDKSGLPSDRFSAERTGGSVSTLTIQRTQQEDSAVYLCASSLGRGSSTDTQYFGPGTRLTVL.

This rearrangement joins TRBV7-9 to TRBJ1-1, with D unclear. The V end lost 1 base, the J end lost 5 bases, and 14 bases lay between the germline ends. The CDR3 extends over 15 amino acids. Germline V lookup: CDR1 SEHNR, CDR2 FQNEAQ (reference sequence). The CDR3 DNA reads TGTGCCAGCAGCTTAGATATAAGGCGGAATACTGAAGCTTTCTTT. This encodes CASSLDIRRNTEAFF.

The genes are TRBV6-1 and TRBJ1-1, with TRBD1 as a possible D gene (5 bases). V lost 7 bases and J lost 5, with 11 bases in between. Germline V gives CDR1 MNHNS, CDR2 SASEGT. The CDR3 consists of 12 residues. DNA of the CDR3: TGTGCCAGCAACCCCGGGGGAACTGAAGCTTTCTTT. Its translation: CASNPGGTEAFF.